This passage covers 2 T cell receptor beta chains from one sample sequenced in a study of vaccination and CD4 T cells after COVID-19. Sequenced with the Oncomine TCR Beta short-read assay was DNA taken from cultured CD4+ T cells. Using its own MiXCR run on the PCR reads, TCRdb lists one record per CDR3 protein. The table lists approximately 12,000 distinct CDR3 sequences, about 30% of them singletons, with 20% to 30% in the top ten. Their antigens are not known. Treatment defined: approximately nine-day PBMC culture with coronavirus spike peptide pools or control peptides (ViraFEST assay). The sample was cultured CD4+ T cells from blood. The receptors here all came from a human donor with COVID-19.

This rearrangement joins TRBV7-8 to TRBJ2-5, with TRBD2 identical over 11 bases. In germline, CDR1 is SGHVS, CDR2 FQNEAQ. CDR3 length equals 16 residues. J gave up 5 bases and V 1 base, and 6 bases lay outside the gene matches. DNA of the CDR3: TGTGCCAGCAGCTTAGGTAGCGGGGGGGCCGGGGAGACCCAGTACTTC. This gives the protein CASSLGSGGAGETQYF.

The chain links TRBV20-1 to TRBJ2-2, with 13 bases that match TRBD2. The germline CDR1 and CDR2 sequences are DFQATT and SNEGSKA (reference sequence). V was clipped by 6 bases and J by 2 bases; unmatched bases: 15. There are 19 residues in the CDR3. CDR3: CSATGPTLAGGGNTGELFF. The CDR3 region has the DNA TGCAGTGCGACCGGCCCTACACTAGCGGGGGGGGGTAACACCGGGGAGCTGTTTTTT.